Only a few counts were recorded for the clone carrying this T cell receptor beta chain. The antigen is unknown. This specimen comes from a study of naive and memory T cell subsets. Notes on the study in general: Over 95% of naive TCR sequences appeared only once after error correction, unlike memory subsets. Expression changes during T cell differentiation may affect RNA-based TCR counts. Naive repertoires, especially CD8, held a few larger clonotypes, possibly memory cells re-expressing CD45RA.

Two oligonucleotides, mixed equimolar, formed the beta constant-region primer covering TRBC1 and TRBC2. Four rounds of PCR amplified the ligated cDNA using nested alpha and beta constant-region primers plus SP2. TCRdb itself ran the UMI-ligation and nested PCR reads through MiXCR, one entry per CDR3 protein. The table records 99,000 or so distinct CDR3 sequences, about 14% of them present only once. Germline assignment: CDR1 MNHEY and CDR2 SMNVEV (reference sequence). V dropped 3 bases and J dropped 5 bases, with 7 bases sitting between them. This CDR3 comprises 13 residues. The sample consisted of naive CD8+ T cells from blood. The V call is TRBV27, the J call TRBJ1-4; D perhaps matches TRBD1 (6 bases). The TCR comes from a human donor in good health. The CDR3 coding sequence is TGTGCCAGCAGTTTCCAGGGGAATGAAAAACTGTTTTTT. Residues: CASSFQGNEKLFF.